This record looks at one TCR beta chain sequence and its context. RNA was isolated and reverse transcribed to cDNA, the sequencing template. Sequencing was performed with immunoSEQ multiplex PCR; in TCRdb, only in-frame clones are kept and a portion is missing. Here the sample spans fewer than 200,000 clones, around 71% being singletons. These data belong to a study of CD8+ T cells in alopecia areata. The source material was CD8+ T cells sorted from blood, sampled at week 0. This receptor was identified in a human donor with alopecia areata.

The CDR3 reads CASSLYRVIQETQYF. Here the CDR3 DNA reads TGCGCCAGCAGCCTGTACAGGGTCATCCAAGAGACCCAGTACTTC. The chain couples TRBV5-1 to TRBJ2-5; perhaps TRBD1 as D (6 bases). V lost 4 bases and J 1 base, leaving 14 bases between the germline ends. Looked up from germline, CDR1 is SGHRS and CDR2 is YFSETQ. The CDR3 has 15 residues.